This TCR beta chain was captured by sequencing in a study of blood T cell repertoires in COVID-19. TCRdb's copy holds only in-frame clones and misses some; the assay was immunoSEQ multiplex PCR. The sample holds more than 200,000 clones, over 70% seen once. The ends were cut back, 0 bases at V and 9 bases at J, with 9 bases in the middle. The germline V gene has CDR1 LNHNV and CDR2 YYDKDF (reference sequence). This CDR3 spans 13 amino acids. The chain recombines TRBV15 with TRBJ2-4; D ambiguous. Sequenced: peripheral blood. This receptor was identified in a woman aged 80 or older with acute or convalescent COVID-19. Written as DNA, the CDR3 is TGTGCCACCAGCAGAGATGCGGTTGGCATTCAGTACTTC. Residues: CATSRDAVGIQYF.